This entry lists 23 T cell receptor beta chains sequenced from one sample in a study of cytomegalovirus exposure and HLA in healthy donors. Profiled with immunoSEQ multiplex PCR; TCRdb holds only in-frame clones, not every one. The table records some 200,000 clones, roughly 82% of them present only once. Sequenced input: PBMCs. These receptors came from a woman aged 25-40 years in good health and CMV-seropositive.

The CDR3 sequence: CSVPGGGASSYGYTF. The CDR3 bases are TGCAGCGTCCCCGGCGGAGGAGCGTCCTCCTATGGCTACACCTTC. The gene calls are TRBV29-1 and TRBJ1-2, with unresolved D. Trimming shortened V by 6 bases and J by 4 bases, and 21 bases separated the two germline ends. This CDR3 is 15 amino acids long. Looked up from germline, CDR1 is SQVTM and CDR2 is ANQGSEA.

The chain is built from TRBV5-1 and TRBJ1-5, with D tentatively TRBD1 (5 bases). CDR1 and CDR2 from the germline V gene are SGHRS and YFSETQ. The V and J ends lost 4 bases and 5 bases respectively, with 10 bases between them. The CDR3 spans 13 residues. The CDR3 loop is CASSPLGDQPQHF. The CDR3 region has the DNA TGCGCCAGCAGCCCCCTAGGGGATCAGCCCCAGCATTTT.

The chain has TRBV25-1 and TRBJ2-7, with 9 nucleotides matching TRBD1. V shed 6 bases, J shed 3 bases, and the junction held 6 bases outside the gene matches. This CDR3 has 14 amino acids. Germline CDR1 and CDR2: MGHDK and SYGVNS. CDR3 in amino acids: CASRETGGIYEQYF. The CDR3 region has the DNA TGTGCCAGCAGGGAGACAGGGGGAATCTACGAGCAGTACTTC.

The chain couples TRBV18 to TRBJ1-2; 7 bases are shared with TRBD1. CDR3 length: 17 amino acids. In germline, CDR1 is KGHSH, CDR2 LQKENI. The J segment lost 4 bases and the V segment lost 3 bases, leaving 14 bases of the junction unmatched. The CDR3 sequence is CASSPFPGQEVGYGYTF. The CDR3 bases are TGTGCCAGCTCACCTTTCCCCGGACAGGAAGTTGGCTATGGCTACACCTTC.

The chain joins TRBV16 to TRBJ2-2, with a weak D call TRBD1 (6 bases). Deletions cut 0 bases from V and 6 bases from J, with 8 bases between. The length of the CDR3 is 14 residues. Per germline, CDR1 KGHSY and CDR2 FQNENV. The CDR3 is CASSQSQGPGELFF. The CDR3, as DNA: TGTGCCAGCAGCCAATCGCAGGGGCCCGGGGAGCTGTTTTTT.

This chain links TRBV10-3 with TRBJ1-5, with 8 bases lining up with TRBD1. Germline V CDR1 and CDR2: ENHRY, SYGVKD. Trimming took 2 bases from V and 1 from J; bases not matched to a gene: 19. The CDR3 loop spans 21 amino acids. CDR3 nucleotide sequence: TGTGCCATCAGTGAGGACAGGGGCAGGCCAGGATCTTATTCGAGCAATCAGCCCCAGCATTTT. Protein: CAISEDRGRPGSYSSNQPQHF.

This sequence joins TRBV29-1 and TRBJ2-1; 7 bases match TRBD2. Germline V CDR1 and CDR2: SQVTM, ANQGSEA. Trimming at V came to 1 base and at J to 9 bases, leaving 3 bases not matched to a gene. The CDR3 loop spans 12 amino acids. The CDR3 loop is CSVEASGREQFF. CDR3 in DNA: TGCAGCGTTGAAGCTAGCGGCCGTGAGCAGTTCTTC.

This chain links TRBV4-1 with TRBJ1-2; 7 bases are shared with TRBD1. The CDR3 contains 15 residues. V shed 0 bases, J shed 4 bases, and the junction held 5 bases outside the gene matches. Germline V CDR1 and CDR2: MGHRA, YSYEKL. The CDR3 region has the DNA TGCGCCAGCAGCCAAGAATCACGGACAGGCTATGGCTACACCTTC. It translates to CASSQESRTGYGYTF.

V and J are TRBV27 and TRBJ2-4, with a tentative D call TRBD2 (6 bases). V was cut by 2 bases and J by 10 bases, with 15 bases left in between. This CDR3 comprises 14 residues. CDR1 and CDR2 (germline): MNHEY, SMNVEV (reference sequence). CDR3 sequence reads: CASSLGGTEGIQYF. The CDR3 nucleotides are TGTGCCAGCAGTTTAGGGGGGACCGAAGGGATTCAGTACTTC.

This rearrangement joins TRBV30 to TRBJ2-1; 13 nucleotides align to TRBD2. Looked up from germline, CDR1 is GTSNPN and CDR2 is SVGIG (reference sequence). The CDR3 loop spans 16 amino acids. The ends lost 3 bases at V and 8 bases at J; junction bases unmatched: 10. The CDR3 reads CAWSHGTSGISDEQFF. The CDR3 DNA is TGTGCCTGGAGCCATGGGACTAGCGGGATATCGGATGAGCAGTTCTTC.

The chain joins TRBV10-2 to TRBJ2-3; TRBD1 might be the D (6 bases). CDR3 length equals 14 residues. With 6 bases removed from V and 1 base from J, the gap between germline ends came to 11 bases. In germline, CDR1 is WSHSY, CDR2 SAAADI. CDR3 in DNA: TGCGCCAGCAGGCTACAGGGAGGCACAGATACGCAGTATTTT. Residues: CASRLQGGTDTQYF.

CDR3 protein: CASSPGQIYEQYF. In nucleotides, the CDR3 is TGTGCCAGCAGCCCTGGACAGATATACGAGCAGTACTTC. This chain connects TRBV4-2 to TRBJ2-7; perhaps TRBD1 as D (6 bases). The germline gives CDR1 LGHNA, CDR2 YNFKEQ. V lost 4 bases and J 4 bases, leaving 11 bases between the germline ends. This CDR3 contains 13 residues.

V is TRBV6-5 and J is TRBJ2-1; D gene unclear. The germline V gene has CDR1 MNHEY and CDR2 SVGAGI. V was cut by 2 bases and J by 0 bases, with 11 bases left in between. This CDR3 comprises 16 residues. As DNA, the CDR3 is TGTGCCAGCAGTTACCGTCGGCGGAGCTCCTACAATGAGCAGTTCTTC. Protein product: CASSYRRRSSYNEQFF.

This chain connects TRBV7-3 to TRBJ2-2; 7 bases are shared with TRBD2. Germline-derived CDR1 and CDR2 are SGHTA and FQGTGA. The CDR3 has 17 residues. V shed 5 bases and J 5 bases; nucleotides not matched to a gene: 14. The CDR3 reads CASSVRVLAGVTGELFF. For the CDR3, the DNA is TGTGCCAGCAGCGTAAGGGTCTTAGCGGGTGTAACCGGGGAGCTGTTTTTT. Supplemented by reference TRBV7-3 and TRBJ2-2, the full variable domain reads GAGVSQTPSNKVTEKGKYVELRCDPISGHTALYWYRQSLGQGPEFLIYFQGTGAADDSGLPNDRFFAVRPEGSVSTLKIQRTERGDSAVYLCASSVRVLAGVTGELFFGEGSRLTVL.

The rearrangement joins TRBV7-2 to TRBJ1-2; D is perhaps TRBD1 (5 bases). Germline V gives CDR1 SGHTA, CDR2 FQGNSA. The CDR3 loop spans 14 amino acids. V was cut by 5 bases and J by 8 bases, with 18 bases left in between. DNA for the CDR3: TGTGCCAGCAGCCTAGATCCCCAGGGTAGAGGCTACACCTTC. As protein: CASSLDPQGRGYTF. The full variable domain, completed using reference TRBV7-2 and TRBJ1-2, is GAGVSQSPSNKVTEKGKDVELRCDPISGHTALYWYRQSLGQGLEFLIYFQGNSAPDKSGLPSDRFSAERTGGSVSTLTIQRTQQEDSAVYLCASSLDPQGRGYTFGSGTRLTVV.

The chain carries TRBV27 and TRBJ2-7; D possibly corresponds to TRBD2 (5 bases). CDR3 length: 14 residues. The germline V gene encodes CDR1 MNHEY and CDR2 SMNVEV (reference sequence). V was cut by 6 bases and J by 6 bases, with 18 bases left in between. CDR3 nucleotide sequence: TGTGCCAGCAGCTACTCGCCGGGGTTTGTCGAGCAGTACTTC. The encoded protein is CASSYSPGFVEQYF.

This clone was seen once. V usage is TRBV5-4 and J usage is TRBJ2-5, with 8 bases matching TRBD2. Per the germline V gene, CDR1 is SGHNT and CDR2 is YYREEE (reference sequence). With 0 bases clipped from V and 5 bases from J, the junction kept 3 bases outside the gene matches. The CDR3 consists of 14 residues. CDR3 nucleotides: TGTGCCAGCAGCTTGGCGCAGCGGGGGGAGACCCAGTACTTC. Amino acid sequence: CASSLAQRGETQYF.

The chain joins TRBV28 to TRBJ1-2; TRBD1 matches at 7 bases. Germline-derived CDR1 and CDR2 are MDHEN and SYDVKM. The CDR3 runs 13 residues. The V gene end was trimmed by 3 bases and the J gene end by 6 bases; junction bases not matched to a gene: 4. As DNA, the CDR3 is TGTGCCAGCAGTTTTGGGACAGCTAATGGCTACACCTTC. Protein sequence: CASSFGTANGYTF.

The chain joins TRBV28 to TRBJ1-5; no clear D gene. This CDR3 comprises 16 residues. From germline, CDR1 is MDHEN and CDR2 SYDVKM. The ends were cut back, 5 bases at V and 0 bases at J, with 14 bases in the middle. This CDR3 reads CASSVLTGYSNQPQHF. The CDR3 DNA reads as TGTGCCAGCAGTGTACTGACGGGATATAGCAATCAGCCCCAGCATTTT.

The count of this clone is one. One end of the junction varies from germline; a read error may be responsible. V is TRBV7-7 and J is TRBJ2-5; D unclear. Per germline, CDR1 SSHAT and CDR2 FNYEAQ (reference sequence). The CDR3 has 12 residues. CDR3: CASSSGRETQYF. CDR3 nucleotide sequence: TGTGCTAGCAGCTCAGGAAGAGAGACCCAGTACTTC. The whole variable domain, filled in from reference TRBV7-7 and TRBJ2-5, reads GAGVSQSPRYKVTKRGQDVTLRCDPISSHATLYWYQQALGQGPEFLTYFNYEAQPDKSGLPSDRFSAERPEGSISTLTIQRTEQRDSAMYRCASSSGRETQYFGPGTRLLVL.

The chain is built from TRBV6-1 and TRBJ2-1; D is undetermined. Germline V gives CDR1 MNHNS, CDR2 SASEGT. This CDR3 has 16 amino acids. V lost 4 bases to trimming and J lost 0 bases, with 13 bases between them. The CDR3 DNA reads TGTGCCAGCAGTGGGGCTCGGCCAAGCTCCTACAATGAGCAGTTCTTC. Translating gives CASSGARPSSYNEQFF.

V is TRBV7-9 and J is TRBJ2-7; D may be TRBD1 (6 bases). Germline V gives CDR1 SEHNR, CDR2 FQNEAQ (reference sequence). The CDR3 has 13 residues. Trimming stripped 3 bases from V and 3 bases from J, with 9 bases between. The CDR3 nucleotides read TGTGCCAGCAGCTTCCCGGACAGCTACGAGCAGTACTTC. The encoded protein is CASSFPDSYEQYF.

This chain links TRBV7-2 with TRBJ2-2; 7 nucleotides align to TRBD2. Germline assignment: CDR1 SGHTA and CDR2 FQGNSA. Unmatched junction bases numbered 15, after V lost 5 bases and J lost 9 bases. The length of the CDR3 is 16 residues. As DNA, the CDR3 is TGTGCCAGCAGCCCCCTCCCACGGGGGGAGGTCCGGGAGCTGTTTTTT. Protein: CASSPLPRGEVRELFF.